The 2 T cell receptor beta chains listed next were all sequenced from one sample in a study of identical twins. TCRdb reprocessed the 5' RACE reads via MiXCR and lists one record per CDR3 protein. The sample holds 450,000 or so distinct CDR3 sequences; roughly an eighth are singletons and the top ten take approximately 1%. These records were also assigned to another study, of yellow fever vaccine responses in identical twins.

The sequencing input was CD4+ T cells sorted from blood. The receptor source for this set is a woman aged 18-35 years in good health.

The chain couples TRBV11-2 to TRBJ2-5; the match to TRBD1 covers 10 bases. The CDR3 loop spans 15 amino acids. Germline-derived CDR1 and CDR2 are SGHAT and FQNNGV. Trimming at V came to 3 bases and at J to 1 base, leaving 2 bases not matched to a gene. CDR3 sequence: CASSFGTGAQETQYF. In DNA form, the CDR3 reads TGTGCCAGCAGCTTCGGGACAGGGGCCCAAGAGACCCAGTACTTC.

The chain uses TRBV5-1 and TRBJ2-5, with TRBD2 matching over 8 bases. Germline values: CDR1 SGHRS, CDR2 YFSETQ. The length of the CDR3 is 15 residues. Trimming took 4 bases from V and 4 from J; bases not matched to a gene: 9. The CDR3 loop reads CASSTGLASRETQYF. The CDR3 DNA follows: TGCGCCAGCAGCACCGGACTAGCCTCCCGAGAGACCCAGTACTTC.